The rows below give T cell receptor beta chains drawn from one sample of a study of regulatory T cells in long-lasting Graves disease. TCRdb used MiXCR to reprocess the multiplex PCR reads, holding one entry per CDR3 protein. The repertoire consists of roughly 450,000 distinct CDR3 sequences, with less than 25% occurring once and the leading ten covering approximately 8%. Source: peripheral blood mononuclear cells (PBMCs), taken when the disease was refractory, from a patient treated with antithyroid drugs. The receptors were gathered from a female donor with Graves disease. The CDR3 runs from the conserved cysteine through the conserved F or W. D genes are given only for firm matches. Some rows have no size entry. The others give once, few or many, or a class for an expanded clone.

j_gene | v_gene | d_gene | abundance | CDR3aa | CDR3nt
TRBJ2-5 | TRBV6-1 | TRBD1 | many | CASEKGARETQYF | TGTGCCAGCGAAAAGGGGGCCCGAGAGACCCAGTACTTC
TRBJ1-3 | TRBV30 | . | . | CAWSGAARRNTIYF | TGTGCCTGGAGTGGGGCAGCCCGACGAAACACCATATATTTT
TRBJ1-4 | TRBV20-1 | . | many | CSARDAEGLSYEKLFF | TGCAGTGCTAGAGATGCGGAGGGGCTCAGTTATGAAAAACTGTTTTTT
TRBJ2-3 | TRBV2 | TRBD2 | . | CASSEVALAGADTQYF | TGTGCCAGCAGTGAAGTTGCGCTAGCGGGGGCAGATACGCAGTATTTT
TRBJ2-2 | TRBV12-3/TRBV12-4 | TRBD2 | many | CASRRLAGNTGELFF | TGTGCCAGCAGGAGACTAGCGGGTAACACCGGGGAGCTGTTTTTT
TRBJ1-5 | TRBV20-1 | . | . | CSARDEGYPNQPQHF | TGCAGTGCTAGAGATGAAGGGTACCCCAATCAGCCCCAGCATTTT
TRBJ1-4 | TRBV30 | . | few | CAWMGLVVWGRTNEKLFF | TGTGCCTGGATGGGGCTGGTTGTTTGGGGCAGGACTAATGAAAAACTGTTTTTT
TRBJ2-2 | TRBV27 | TRBD1 | many | CASSFYRGQGTGELFF | TGTGCCAGCAGTTTCTACAGGGGGCAGGGCACCGGGGAGCTGTTTTTT
TRBJ1-2 | TRBV28 | . | many | CASSGPQAFRDYGYTF | TGTGCCAGCAGTGGCCCACAAGCATTTCGGGACTATGGCTACACCTTC
TRBJ1-1 | TRBV18 | TRBD1 | few | CASSLLRDRGNSEAFF | TGTGCCAGCTCACTTCTCCGGGACAGAGGAAACTCTGAAGCTTTCTTT
TRBJ2-1 | TRBV5-1 | TRBD2 | . | CASSLELAGFNEQFF | TGCGCCAGCAGCTTGGAACTAGCGGGATTCAATGAGCAGTTCTTC
TRBJ1-6 | TRBV2 | TRBD1 | many | CASRPGTGVNSPLHF | TGTGCCAGCAGGCCCGGGACAGGGGTTAATTCACCCCTCCACTTT
TRBJ1-5 | TRBV6-1 | TRBD1 | few | CASSEAIRRQGPNQPQHF | TGTGCCAGCAGTGAAGCGATCCGGAGACAGGGCCCGAATCAGCCCCAGCATTTT
TRBJ2-7 | TRBV20-1 | . | many | CSASISTARSYEQYF | TGCAGTGCTAGTATTAGTACAGCCAGGTCCTACGAGCAGTACTTC
TRBJ1-1 | TRBV20-1 | . | few | CSARQYMGTEAFF | TGCAGTGCTAGACAGTATATGGGCACTGAAGCTTTCTTT
TRBJ2-7 | TRBV20-1 | . | many | CSASGSSYEQYF | TGCAGTGCTAGCGGGAGCTCCTACGAGCAGTACTTC
TRBJ1-1 | TRBV3-1 | . | many | CASSQDRAEAFF | TGTGCCAGCAGCCAAGACAGGGCTGAAGCTTTCTTT
TRBJ1-1 | TRBV12-3/TRBV12-4 | . | many | CASSFKSRNTEAFF | TGTGCCAGCAGTTTTAAAAGCCGGAACACTGAAGCTTTCTTT
TRBJ2-3 | TRBV11-2 | TRBD2 | . | CASSLYWRESRADTQYF | TGTGCCAGCAGCTTATATTGGCGGGAGTCCCGGGCAGATACGCAGTATTTT
TRBJ2-1 | TRBV6-1 | . | . | CASSEGWNSYNEQFF | TGTGCCAGCAGTGAAGGGTGGAATTCCTACAATGAGCAGTTCTTC
TRBJ2-1 | TRBV6-1 | . | . | CATSDSRRGGYEQFF | TGTGCCACCAGTGATAGTCGGAGGGGGGGCTATGAGCAGTTCTTC
TRBJ2-7 | TRBV27 | TRBD2 | many | CASSPMGTSGIISNEQYF | TGTGCCAGCAGCCCCATGGGGACTAGCGGGATCATTTCCAACGAGCAGTACTTC
TRBJ2-7 | TRBV5-1 | . | few | CASSPSTYEQYF | TGTGCCAGCAGCCCAAGCACCTACGAGCAGTACTTC
TRBJ2-1 | TRBV28 | TRBD2 | few | CASSPGLAGQNEQFF | TGTGCCAGCAGCCCGGGACTAGCGGGACAGAATGAGCAGTTCTTC
TRBJ1-2 | TRBV29-1 | . | . | CSVEDRQNYGYTF | TGCAGCGTTGAAGATCGGCAGAACTATGGCTACACCTTC
TRBJ1-1 | TRBV12-3/TRBV12-4 | . | few | CASSLSRVRETEAFF | TGTGCCAGCAGTTTAAGTAGAGTCAGAGAGACTGAAGCTTTCTTT
TRBJ2-5 | TRBV19 | TRBD1 | few | CASSTTGQIQETQYF | TGTGCCAGTAGTACAACGGGACAGATACAAGAGACCCAGTACTTC
TRBJ2-2 | TRBV27 | . | . | CASSFLAGRNTGELFF | TGTGCCAGCAGTTTTCTTGCGGGACGGAACACCGGGGAGCTGTTTTTT
TRBJ2-7 | TRBV7-9 | . | many | CASSLAVAAEQYF | TGTGCCAGCAGCTTAGCAGTGGCAGCAGAGCAGTACTTC
TRBJ1-1 | TRBV9 | . | many | CASSVGWKNTEAFF | TGTGCCAGCAGCGTAGGGTGGAAGAACACTGAAGCTTTCTTT
TRBJ2-6 | TRBV6-5 | . | few | CASSSLPGRSSGANVLTF | TGTGCCAGCAGTTCCCTCCCCGGACGGTCCTCTGGGGCCAACGTCCTGACTTTC
TRBJ2-3 | TRBV6-1 | . | . | CASSALAEITDTQYF | TGTGCCAGCAGTGCCTTAGCAGAAATCACAGATACGCAGTATTTT
TRBJ2-6 | TRBV6-2/TRBV6-3 | . | . | CASSYSSRVLDNVLTF | TGTGCCAGCAGTTACTCTTCCAGGGTCCTTGACAACGTCCTGACTTTC
TRBJ2-7 | TRBV7-3 | . | . | CASSLLGAAEQYF | TGTGCCAGCAGCTTATTAGGGGCCGCCGAGCAGTACTTC
TRBJ1-1 | TRBV7-2 | . | . | CASSLDQGAEAFF | TGTGCCAGCAGCTTAGATCAGGGAGCTGAAGCTTTCTTT
TRBJ2-2 | TRBV11-2 | . | many | CASSLRGRVRGTGELFF | TGTGCCAGCAGCTTGAGGGGCAGGGTGAGGGGCACCGGGGAGCTGTTTTTT
TRBJ1-1 | TRBV5-6 | . | many | CASSLDGGGTEAFF | TGTGCCAGCAGCTTGGACGGGGGGGGGACTGAAGCTTTCTTT
TRBJ2-7 | TRBV27 | . | many | CASSPPPWGEGYEQYF | TGTGCCAGCAGTCCCCCCCCGTGGGGGGAAGGCTACGAGCAGTACTTC
TRBJ1-6 | TRBV20-1 | TRBD1 | . | CSAQPDRGSNSPLHF | TGCAGTGCCCAGCCGGACAGGGGCAGTAATTCACCCCTCCACTTT